Included here is one T cell receptor (beta chain) sequence, with context. The germline V and J ends were trimmed by 2 bases and 4 bases, with 12 bases remaining between them. Germline V CDR1 and CDR2: SGHNT, YENEEA. The CDR3 runs 15 residues. This entry is derived from a study of blood T cell repertoires in COVID-19. Study-level background: Samples taken during acute and convalescent COVID-19 were collected in the United States, Italy and Spain. PBMCs, B-cell-depleted T cells, or T cells were the source of the cDNA or gDNA that made up the material.

The assay was immunoSEQ multiplex PCR, and TCRdb's table has in-frame clones only and misses some. The sample consists of more than 85,000 clones, 70% to 85% of them appearing once. This chain joins TRBV11-3 and TRBJ2-1; D possibly corresponds to TRBD2 (6 bases). The receptor was isolated from a man between 60 and 75 years old with acute or convalescent COVID-19. The sample taken for sequencing was peripheral blood. The CDR3 sequence is CASSLFAGSYNEQFF. The CDR3 DNA is TGTGCCAGCAGCTTATTTGCGGGGTCATACAATGAGCAGTTCTTC.